Below, 12 T cell receptor beta chains from the same sample are listed, as sequenced in a study of identical twins. TCRdb redid the calling of the 5' RACE reads with MiXCR, one entry per CDR3 protein. This table holds approximately 220,000 distinct CDR3 sequences, around 6.8% found once. These sequences were also reported in another study, on yellow fever vaccine responses in identical twins.

Sequencing was done on a sample of memory (CD45RO+) T cells sorted from blood. The receptors originated from a woman under 30 in good health.

This clonotype was observed at least ten times. The chain carries TRBV29-1 and TRBJ1-5; D gene ambiguous. The germline gives CDR1 SQVTM, CDR2 ANQGSEA. With 6 bases removed from V and 11 bases from J, the gap between germline ends came to 17 bases. This CDR3 spans 12 amino acids. The CDR3 nucleotides are TGCAGCGTCGGGGAGGCGCGCGAGGCCCAGCATTTT. This gives the protein CSVGEAREAQHF. Complete variable domain (other parts from reference TRBV29-1 and TRBJ1-5): SAVISQKPSRDICQRGTSLTIQCQVDSQVTMMFWYRQQPGQSLTLIATANQGSEATYESGFVIDKFPISRPNLTFSTLTVSNMSPEDSSIYLCSVGEAREAQHFGDGTRLSIL.

The chain joins TRBV18 to TRBJ1-6; D gene ambiguous. V lost 3 bases to trimming and J lost 9 bases, with 9 bases between them. Per germline, CDR1 KGHSH and CDR2 LQKENI. This CDR3 is built from 13 residues. The CDR3 protein is CASSPWTRSPLHF. As DNA, the CDR3 is TGTGCCAGCTCACCTTGGACCCGTTCACCCCTCCACTTT.

This clonotype was detected many times. The chain joins TRBV3-1 to TRBJ2-7; D remains unclear. V lost 3 bases, J lost 3 bases, and 6 bases lay in between. This CDR3 comprises 12 residues. Germline V gene data show CDR1 as LGHDT and CDR2 as YNNKEL (reference sequence). CDR3 sequence: CASSQSNYEQYF. In DNA, the CDR3 is TGTGCCAGCAGCCAGTCAAACTACGAGCAGTACTTC.

There are a few counts of this clonotype. V gene TRBV6-2 or TRBV6-3 combines with J gene TRBJ2-1; 8 bases fit TRBD2. The CDR3 length is 14 residues. Germline values: CDR1 MNHEY, CDR2 SVGEGT. The trim removed 7 bases at V and 12 bases at J, leaving 14 bases unmatched. As DNA, the CDR3 is TGTGCCAGCATGGGCGGACTAGCCTCTAATATGCAGTTCTTC. It yields the protein CASMGGLASNMQFF.

This clonotype was found many times. The CDR3 DNA sequence: TGTGCCAGCAGCTTATCATCAGCGGGGGGCTTCGTTGAGCAGTTCTTC. It yields the protein CASSLSSAGGFVEQFF. This rearrangement joins TRBV7-2 to TRBJ2-1, with 9 bases identical to TRBD2. In germline, CDR1 is SGHTA, CDR2 FQGNSA. Germline trimming cut 2 bases from V and 9 bases from J; bases unmatched to any gene: 11. The CDR3 sequence is 16 residues long.

The chain joins TRBV7-9 to TRBJ1-2; D might be TRBD1 (6 bases). Germline-derived CDR1 and CDR2 are SEHNR and FQNEAQ (reference sequence). This CDR3 region has 14 residues. V was shortened by 2 bases and J by 4 bases, with 11 bases between the two germline ends. This chain's CDR3 is CASSLSQGSYGYTF. The CDR3 nucleotides are TGTGCCAGCAGCTTATCACAGGGAAGCTATGGCTACACCTTC.

This clonotype came up many times. The chain links TRBV27 to TRBJ2-3; possible D gene TRBD2, 6 bases. Deletions cut 3 bases from V and 1 base from J, with 8 bases between. The CDR3 extends over 14 amino acids. CDR1 and CDR2 (germline): MNHEY, SMNVEV (reference sequence). CDR3 DNA: TGTGCCAGCAGTTTTTTAGCGGGCACAGATACGCAGTATTTT. It specifies CASSFLAGTDTQYF.

This chain connects TRBV5-1 to TRBJ2-5, with 8 bases lining up with TRBD2. Germline CDR1 and CDR2: SGHRS and YFSETQ. This CDR3 region has 14 residues. V was pared by 0 bases and J by 3 bases, with 1 base of the junction left unmatched. The CDR3 DNA is TGCGCCAGCAGCTTGGGAGCGGGGGAAGAGACCCAGTACTTC. Encoded protein: CASSLGAGEETQYF.

This clonotype was detected only a few times. V usage is TRBV28 and J usage is TRBJ1-2, with 8 bases identical to TRBD1. V dropped 5 bases and J dropped 7; count of bases not matched to a gene: 9. From germline, CDR1 is MDHEN and CDR2 SYDVKM. The CDR3 spans 14 residues. The CDR3 is CASSHPGQDRGYTF. DNA of the CDR3: TGTGCCAGCAGTCATCCGGGACAGGATCGTGGCTACACCTTC.

The CDR3: CASSPTSTGANVLTF. The DNA of the CDR3 is TGTGCCAGCAGTCCTACGTCTACTGGGGCCAACGTCCTGACTTTC. The rearrangement uses TRBV6-2 or TRBV6-3 and TRBJ2-6, with D unclear. The length of the CDR3 is 15 residues. CDR1 MNHEY and CDR2 SVGEGT come from the germline V gene. With 5 bases removed from V and 2 bases from J, the gap between germline ends came to 10 bases.

The rearrangement links TRBV5-4 to TRBJ2-1; D might be TRBD1 (5 bases). Germline V gene data show CDR1 as SGHNT and CDR2 as YYREEE (reference sequence). V dropped 6 bases and J dropped 4 bases, with 11 bases sitting between them. This CDR3 region has 13 residues. CDR3 residues: CASTSPGYNEQFF. The CDR3, as DNA: TGTGCCAGCACCTCCCCAGGGTACAATGAGCAGTTCTTC. Looking up the rest from reference TRBV5-4 and TRBJ2-1 gives the full variable domain: ETGVTQSPTHLIKTRGQQVTLRCSSQSGHNTVSWYQQALGQGPQFIFQYYREEENGRGNFPPRFSGLQFPNYSSELNVNALELDDSALYLCASTSPGYNEQFFGPGTRLTVL.

The sample holds many counts of this clonotype. The V gene is TRBV25-1, the J gene TRBJ2-2; perhaps TRBD1 as D (6 bases). The CDR3 contains 15 residues. The ends were cut back, 1 base at V and 1 base at J, with 7 bases in the middle. Germline CDR1 reads MGHDK; CDR2 reads SYGVNS. For the CDR3, the DNA is TGTGCCAGCAGTGAATTACAGGGGAACACCGGGGAGCTGTTTTTT. It specifies CASSELQGNTGELFF.